Listed here are 15 T cell receptor beta chains from one sample, sequenced in a study of T cells in Graves' hyperthyroidism and ophthalmopathy. RNA transcripts gave rise to amplified TCR beta CDR3 regions. The HTBI primer set drove a first-round RT-PCR of the TCR CDR3. MiXCR was run by TCRdb on the multiplex PCR reads, yielding one entry per CDR3 protein. The table shows 300,000 to 350,000 distinct CDR3 sequences, with 15% to 20% occurring only once. Input material: blood. These receptor sequences come from a woman between 40 and 55 years old with Graves' ophthalmopathy.

The chain uses TRBV7-8 and TRBJ2-2; 7 bases align to TRBD1. The CDR3 runs to 15 residues. Germline V CDR1 and CDR2: SGHVS, FQNEAQ. V trimming: 5 bases; J trimming: 1 base; junction bases outside the gene matches: 4. DNA for the CDR3: TGTGCCAGCAGCAAAAACAGGGGGAACACCGGGGAGCTGTTTTTT. It encodes CASSKNRGNTGELFF.

This clonotype was counted ten times or more. This CDR3 is CASSYGWYPRSGDYSGYTF. CDR3 coding DNA: TGTGCCAGCAGTTACGGATGGTACCCGCGTTCAGGGGATTATAGTGGCTACACCTTC. The chain is built from TRBV6-6 and TRBJ1-2; tentative D call: TRBD1 (6 bases). The germline V gene encodes CDR1 MNHNY and CDR2 SVGAGI (reference sequence). The CDR3 contains 19 residues. Trimming shortened V by 2 bases and J by 7 bases, and 29 bases separated the two germline ends.

This clonotype was seen many times. The J gene is TRBJ1-1, the V gene TRBV28; D uncertain. The CDR3 covers 12 residues. Germline CDR1 reads MDHEN; CDR2 reads SYDVKM. V lost 3 bases, J lost 6 bases, and 8 bases lay in between. CDR3 sequence reads: CASSFFGSEAFF. Written as DNA, the CDR3 is TGTGCCAGCAGTTTTTTTGGATCTGAAGCTTTCTTT.

This clonotype was found many times. The CDR3 sequence: CASSAGTVFTGELFF. CDR3 coding DNA: TGTGCCAGCAGCGCCGGGACAGTGTTCACCGGGGAGCTGTTTTTT. This chain connects TRBV9 to TRBJ2-2; 7 bases are shared with TRBD1. The CDR3 has 15 amino acids. Trimming removed 3 bases from V and 4 bases from J; junction bases left unmatched: 6. Germline CDR1 and CDR2: SGDLS and YYNGEE.

A few counts support this clonotype. A junction end diverges from the germline sequence, so it may reflect a read error. The chain carries TRBV4-1 and TRBJ2-7; TRBD1 matches at 12 bases. CDR1 is MGHRA and CDR2 is YSYEKL in the germline V gene. The CDR3 runs 16 residues. CDR3 region: CASSQVAGQGAYEQHF. The CDR3 DNA is TGCGCCAGCAGCCAAGTAGCGGGACAGGGGGCCTACGAGCAGCACTTC.

In DNA, the CDR3 is TGTGCCAGCAGATCCACCGGGCCCTCCTACGAGCAGTACTTC. Amino acids: CASRSTGPSYEQYF. J is TRBJ2-7 and V is TRBV28; D call uncertain. Trimming cost V 6 bases and J 0 bases, with 12 bases left between them. The CDR3 has 14 residues. Per the germline V gene, CDR1 is MDHEN and CDR2 is SYDVKM.

The chain recombines TRBV6-1 with TRBJ2-7; a possible D gene is TRBD1 (5 bases). CDR1 and CDR2 from the germline V gene are MNHNS and SASEGT. V lost 8 bases, J lost 5 bases, and 19 bases lay in between. The CDR3 totals 14 residues. The chain's CDR3 is CASRDGQGYDEQYF. The CDR3 coding sequence is TGTGCCAGCCGCGACGGGCAGGGTTACGACGAGCAGTACTTC.

This clonotype has a count of ten or more. The V gene is TRBV25-1, the J gene TRBJ1-3; weak D call: TRBD1 (5 bases). The CDR3 contains 14 residues. Germline V gene data show CDR1 as MGHDK and CDR2 as SYGVNS. Trimming cost V 3 bases and J 3 bases, with 9 bases left between them. CDR3 sequence reads: CASSEGVNGNTIYF. The CDR3 nucleotides read TGTGCCAGCAGTGAGGGGGTGAATGGAAACACCATATATTTT.

The sample holds many counts of this clonotype. This chain uses TRBV7-9 with TRBJ2-5; D is uncertain. Trimming took 4 bases from V and 5 from J, leaving 14 bases between them. The germline V gene has CDR1 SEHNR and CDR2 FQNEAQ (reference sequence). The length of the CDR3 is 14 residues. CDR3 sequence: CASSSPLGIETQYF. DNA of the CDR3: TGTGCCAGCAGCTCCCCGCTGGGAATTGAGACCCAGTACTTC.

This clonotype was found many times. The V gene is TRBV15, the J gene TRBJ1-2; 10 bases line up with TRBD1. This CDR3 is built from 14 residues. With 4 bases clipped from V and 7 bases from J, the junction kept 6 bases outside the gene matches. Per the germline V gene, CDR1 is LNHNV and CDR2 is YYDKDF (reference sequence). The CDR3 spells CATSKRQGAGGYTF. Written as DNA, the CDR3 is TGTGCCACCAGCAAAAGACAGGGGGCCGGTGGCTACACCTTC.

This clonotype was observed many times. The chain employs TRBV7-9 and TRBJ1-1, with 8 bases matching TRBD1. This CDR3 has 22 amino acids. CDR1 is SEHNR, CDR2 FQNEAQ, per germline (reference sequence). The trim removed 1 base at V and 0 bases at J, leaving 22 bases unmatched. The CDR3 here is CASSLVIEGRGDQGALNTEAFF. The CDR3 DNA reads TGTGCCAGCAGCTTAGTCATCGAGGGCCGGGGGGATCAGGGGGCCCTGAACACTGAAGCTTTCTTT.

This clonotype was detected only a few times. The V and J genes are TRBV30 and TRBJ1-2; TRBD1 agrees at 11 bases. The ends lost 7 bases at V and 1 base at J; junction bases unmatched: 8. Germline-derived CDR1 and CDR2 are GTSNPN and SVGIG (reference sequence). The CDR3 consists of 15 residues. DNA of the CDR3: TGTGCCTTTAACCGGGGGACAGGGGGTAACTATGGCTACACCTTC. Translation gives CAFNRGTGGNYGYTF.

This clonotype was counted ten times or more. One end of the junction is discordant with germline, which a read error may explain. The gene calls are TRBV4-1 and TRBJ2-5; 8 positions match TRBD1. Germline V gives CDR1 MGHRA, CDR2 YSYEKL. The CDR3 is made up of 14 amino acids. CDR3 bases: TGCGCCAGCAGCCAAGGGACAGGGAAAGAGATCCAGTACTTC. Protein: CASSQGTGKEIQYF.

Ten or more counts support this clonotype. This sequence joins TRBV11-2 and TRBJ2-7; unclear D gene. Trimming removed 3 bases from V and 5 bases from J, with 8 bases in between. Germline CDR1 and CDR2: SGHAT and FQNNGV. The CDR3 spans 12 residues. The CDR3 region has the DNA TGTGCCAGCAGCTTCCGCCGTGACGAGCAGTACTTC. Translated: CASSFRRDEQYF.

Regarding this clonotype: This may stem from a read error, because a much larger clone lies one nucleotide away. The conserved phenylalanine or tryptophan is not found at the CDR3 terminus, so this likely reflects a read error. The CDR3 region has the DNA TGTGCCAGCTCAACAGGGACTTCCGAGCAGTACTCC. Translated, it gives CASSTGTSEQYS. The chain has TRBV18 and TRBJ2-7; possibly TRBD1 or TRBD2 for D (6 bases each). The CDR3 has 12 residues. Germline V gives CDR1 KGHSH, CDR2 LQKENI. V dropped 5 bases and J dropped 6 bases, with 11 bases sitting between them.